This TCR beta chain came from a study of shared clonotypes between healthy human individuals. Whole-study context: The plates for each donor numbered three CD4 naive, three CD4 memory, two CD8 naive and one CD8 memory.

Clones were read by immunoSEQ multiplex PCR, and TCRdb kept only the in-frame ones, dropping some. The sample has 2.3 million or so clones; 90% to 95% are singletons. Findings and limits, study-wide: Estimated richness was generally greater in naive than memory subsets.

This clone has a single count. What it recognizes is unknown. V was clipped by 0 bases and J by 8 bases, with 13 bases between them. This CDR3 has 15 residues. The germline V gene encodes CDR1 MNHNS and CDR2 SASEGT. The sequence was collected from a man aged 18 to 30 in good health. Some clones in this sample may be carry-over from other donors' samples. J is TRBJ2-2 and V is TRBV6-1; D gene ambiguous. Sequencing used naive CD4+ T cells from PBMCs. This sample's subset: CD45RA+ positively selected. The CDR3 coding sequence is TGTGCCAGCAGTGAAGCGTTGGCGCAGTCGGGGGAGCTGTTTTTT. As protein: CASSEALAQSGELFF.